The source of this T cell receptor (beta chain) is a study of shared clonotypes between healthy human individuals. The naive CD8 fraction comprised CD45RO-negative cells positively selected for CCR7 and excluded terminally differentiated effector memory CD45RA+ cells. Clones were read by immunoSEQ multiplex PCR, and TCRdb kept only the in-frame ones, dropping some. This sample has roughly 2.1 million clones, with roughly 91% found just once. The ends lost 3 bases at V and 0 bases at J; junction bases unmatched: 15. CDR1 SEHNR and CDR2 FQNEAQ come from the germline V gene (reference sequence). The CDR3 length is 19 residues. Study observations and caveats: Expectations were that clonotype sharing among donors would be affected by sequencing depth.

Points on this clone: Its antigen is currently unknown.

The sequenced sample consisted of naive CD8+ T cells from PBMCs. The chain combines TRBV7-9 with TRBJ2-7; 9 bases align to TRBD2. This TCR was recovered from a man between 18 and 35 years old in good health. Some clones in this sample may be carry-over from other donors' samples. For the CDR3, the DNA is TGTGCCAGCAGCTTCCCCTTGCGACTAGCGGATTCCCTCTCCTACGAGCAGTACTTC. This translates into CASSFPLRLADSLSYEQYF.